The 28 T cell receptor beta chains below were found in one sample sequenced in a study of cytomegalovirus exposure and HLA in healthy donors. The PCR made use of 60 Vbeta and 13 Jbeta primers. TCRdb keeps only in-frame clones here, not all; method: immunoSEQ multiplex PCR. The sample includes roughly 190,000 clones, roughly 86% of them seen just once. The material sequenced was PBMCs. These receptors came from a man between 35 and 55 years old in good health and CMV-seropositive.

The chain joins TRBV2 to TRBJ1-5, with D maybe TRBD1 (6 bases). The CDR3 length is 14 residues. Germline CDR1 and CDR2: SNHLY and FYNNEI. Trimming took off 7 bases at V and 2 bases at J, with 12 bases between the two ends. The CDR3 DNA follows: TGTGCCAGCACCGAACAGGGAGGCAATCAGCCCCAGCATTTT. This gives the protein CASTEQGGNQPQHF. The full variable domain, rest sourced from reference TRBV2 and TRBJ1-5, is EPEVTQTPSHQVTQMGQEVILRCVPISNHLYFYWYRQILGQKVEFLVSFYNNEISEKSEIFDDQFSVERPDGSNFTLKIRSTKLEDSAMYFCASTEQGGNQPQHFGDGTRLSIL.

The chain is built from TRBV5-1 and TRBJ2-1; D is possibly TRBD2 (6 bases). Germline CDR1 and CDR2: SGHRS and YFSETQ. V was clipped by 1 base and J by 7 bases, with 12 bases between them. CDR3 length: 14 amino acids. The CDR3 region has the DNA TGCGCCAGCAGCTTGTCTAGCGTTCGAAATGAGCAGTTCTTC. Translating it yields CASSLSSVRNEQFF.

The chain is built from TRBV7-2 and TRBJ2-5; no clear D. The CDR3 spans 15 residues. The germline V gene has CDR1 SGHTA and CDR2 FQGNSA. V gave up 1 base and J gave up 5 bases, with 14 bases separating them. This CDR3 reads CASSLGLSRHETQYF. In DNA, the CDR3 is TGTGCCAGCAGCTTAGGGCTTAGCCGTCATGAGACCCAGTACTTC.

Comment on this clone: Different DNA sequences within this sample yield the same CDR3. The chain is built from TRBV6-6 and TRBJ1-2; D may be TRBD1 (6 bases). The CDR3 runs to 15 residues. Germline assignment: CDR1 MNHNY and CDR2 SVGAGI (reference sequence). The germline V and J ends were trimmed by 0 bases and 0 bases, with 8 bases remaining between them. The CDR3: CASSYSQGTNYGYTF. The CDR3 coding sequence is TGTGCCAGCAGTTACTCACAGGGAACTAACTATGGCTACACCTTC.

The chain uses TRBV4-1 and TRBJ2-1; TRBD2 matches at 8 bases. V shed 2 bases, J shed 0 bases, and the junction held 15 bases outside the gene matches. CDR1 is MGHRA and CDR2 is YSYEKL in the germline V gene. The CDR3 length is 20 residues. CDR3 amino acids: CASSQTGGGGPTSSYNEQFF. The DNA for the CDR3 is TGCGCCAGCAGCCAAACCGGGGGCGGGGGGCCTACGAGCTCCTACAATGAGCAGTTCTTC.

The CDR3 loop is CASRLTEIYGYTF. DNA of the CDR3: TGCGCCAGCAGATTGACAGAGATTTATGGCTACACCTTC. This chain joins TRBV10-2 and TRBJ1-2; a weak D match, TRBD1 (5 bases). Germline CDR1 is WSHSY and CDR2 is SAAADI. V lost 6 bases and J lost 5, with 13 bases in between. The CDR3 totals 13 residues.

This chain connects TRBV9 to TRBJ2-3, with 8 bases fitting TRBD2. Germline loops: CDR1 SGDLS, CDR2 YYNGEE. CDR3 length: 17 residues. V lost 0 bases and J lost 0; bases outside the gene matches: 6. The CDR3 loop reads CASSVDRGGASTDTQYF. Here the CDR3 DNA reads TGTGCCAGCAGCGTAGACCGGGGGGGGGCCAGCACAGATACGCAGTATTTT.

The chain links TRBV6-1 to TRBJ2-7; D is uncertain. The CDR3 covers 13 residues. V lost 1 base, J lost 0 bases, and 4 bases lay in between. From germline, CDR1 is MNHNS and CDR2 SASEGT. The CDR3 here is CASSEDNSYEQYF. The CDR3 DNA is TGTGCCAGCAGTGAAGACAACTCCTACGAGCAGTACTTC.

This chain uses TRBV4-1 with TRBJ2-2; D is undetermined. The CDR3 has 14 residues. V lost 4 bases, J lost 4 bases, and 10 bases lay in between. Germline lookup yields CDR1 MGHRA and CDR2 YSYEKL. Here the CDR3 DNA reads TGCGCCAGCAGCCCCCGAGAGGCCACCGGGGAGCTGTTTTTT. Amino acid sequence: CASSPREATGELFF.

CDR3: CASSFASSEAFF. CDR3 nucleotide sequence: TGCGCCAGCAGCTTTGCGTCTTCTGAAGCTTTCTTT. The chain employs TRBV5-1 and TRBJ1-1, with D hard to call. Germline V CDR1 and CDR2: SGHRS, YFSETQ. Trimming cost V 2 bases and J 6 bases, with 8 bases left between them. This CDR3 is built from 12 residues.

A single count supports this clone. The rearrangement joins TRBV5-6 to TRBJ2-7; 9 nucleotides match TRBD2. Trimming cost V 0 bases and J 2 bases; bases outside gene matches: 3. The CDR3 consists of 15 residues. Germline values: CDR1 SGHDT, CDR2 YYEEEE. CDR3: CASSLEGGRAYEQYF. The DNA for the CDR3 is TGTGCCAGCAGCTTGGAGGGCGGGAGGGCCTACGAGCAGTACTTC.

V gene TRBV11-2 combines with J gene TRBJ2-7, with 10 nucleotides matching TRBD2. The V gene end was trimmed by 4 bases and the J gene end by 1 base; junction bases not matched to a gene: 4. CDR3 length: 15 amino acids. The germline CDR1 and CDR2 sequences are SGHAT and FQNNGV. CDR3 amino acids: CASSSGLADSYEQYF. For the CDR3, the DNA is TGTGCCAGCAGCTCCGGACTAGCGGATTCCTACGAGCAGTACTTC.

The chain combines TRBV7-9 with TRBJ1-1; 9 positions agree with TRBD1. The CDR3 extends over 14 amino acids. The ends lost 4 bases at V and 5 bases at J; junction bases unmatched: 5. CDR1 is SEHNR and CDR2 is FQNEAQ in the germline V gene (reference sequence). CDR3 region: CASSSRTGETEAFF. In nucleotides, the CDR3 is TGTGCCAGCAGCTCTCGGACAGGGGAGACTGAAGCTTTCTTT.

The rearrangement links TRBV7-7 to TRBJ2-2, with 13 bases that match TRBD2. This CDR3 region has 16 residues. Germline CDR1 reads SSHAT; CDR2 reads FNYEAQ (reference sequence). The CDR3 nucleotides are TGTGCGCTGACTAGCGGGGGGCAGGCGAACACCGGGGAGCTGTTTTTT. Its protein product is CALTSGGQANTGELFF.

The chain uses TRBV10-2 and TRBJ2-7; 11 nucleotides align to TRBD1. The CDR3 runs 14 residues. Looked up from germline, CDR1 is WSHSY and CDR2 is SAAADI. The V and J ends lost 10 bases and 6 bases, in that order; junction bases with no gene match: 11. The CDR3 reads CAIHPGQGVSEQYF. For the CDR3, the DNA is TGCGCCATTCACCCGGGACAGGGGGTCTCCGAGCAGTACTTC.

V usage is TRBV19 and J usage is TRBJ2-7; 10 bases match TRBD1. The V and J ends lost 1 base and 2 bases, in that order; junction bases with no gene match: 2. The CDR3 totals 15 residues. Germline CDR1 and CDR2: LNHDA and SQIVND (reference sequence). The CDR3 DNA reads TGTGCCAGTAGTATAGCAGACAGGGGGCCCTACGAGCAGTACTTC. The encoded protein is CASSIADRGPYEQYF. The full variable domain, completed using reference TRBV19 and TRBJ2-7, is DGGITQSPKYLFRKEGQNVTLSCEQNLNHDAMYWYRQDPGQGLRLIYYSQIVNDFQKGDIAEGYSVSREKKESFPLTVTSAQKNPTAFYLCASSIADRGPYEQYFGPGTRLTVT.

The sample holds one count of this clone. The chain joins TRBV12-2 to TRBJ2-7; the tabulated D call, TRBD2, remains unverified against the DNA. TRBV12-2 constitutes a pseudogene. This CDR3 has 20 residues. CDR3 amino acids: CASRPLLASGGATLPIEQYF. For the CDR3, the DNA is TGTGCAAGTCGCCCCCTCCTGGCTAGCGGGGGGGCCACTCTCCCGATCGAGCAGTACTTC.

CDR3 bases: TGTGCCAGCAGCCCCCGCGGAGGGAGAGACACTGAAGCTTTCTTT. Protein product: CASSPRGGRDTEAFF. This chain joins TRBV7-3 and TRBJ1-1; D call uncertain. V lost 5 bases, J lost 3 bases, and 16 bases lay in between. This CDR3 has 15 residues. Germline V lookup: CDR1 SGHTA, CDR2 FQGTGA.

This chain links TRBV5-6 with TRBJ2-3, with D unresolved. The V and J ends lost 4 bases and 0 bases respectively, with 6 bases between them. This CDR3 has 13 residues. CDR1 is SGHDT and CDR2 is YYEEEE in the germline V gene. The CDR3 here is CASSTYSTDTQYF. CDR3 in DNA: TGTGCCAGCAGCACCTATAGCACAGATACGCAGTATTTT.

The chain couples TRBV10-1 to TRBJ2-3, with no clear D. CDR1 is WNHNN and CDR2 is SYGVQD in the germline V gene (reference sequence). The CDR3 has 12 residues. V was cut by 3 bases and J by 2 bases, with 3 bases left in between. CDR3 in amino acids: CASSDYTDTQYF. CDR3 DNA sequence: TGCGCCAGCAGTGACTACACAGATACGCAGTATTTT.

The DNA of the CDR3 is TGTGCCAGTAGTACCGCCCCGGCAGGGGGCAATCAGCCCCAGCATTTT. Protein: CASSTAPAGGNQPQHF. The chain joins TRBV19 to TRBJ1-5; TRBD1 is a possible D gene (6 bases). V gave up 4 bases and J gave up 2 bases, with 15 bases separating them. This CDR3 comprises 16 residues. The germline gives CDR1 LNHDA, CDR2 SQIVND (reference sequence).

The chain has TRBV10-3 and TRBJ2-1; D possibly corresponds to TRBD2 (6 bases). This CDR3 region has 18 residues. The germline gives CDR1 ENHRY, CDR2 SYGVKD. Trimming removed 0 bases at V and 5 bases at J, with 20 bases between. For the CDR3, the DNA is TGTGCCATCAGTGAGTCGATTGGACCCACAGGAGGGGACAATGAGCAGTTCTTC. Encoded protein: CAISESIGPTGGDNEQFF.

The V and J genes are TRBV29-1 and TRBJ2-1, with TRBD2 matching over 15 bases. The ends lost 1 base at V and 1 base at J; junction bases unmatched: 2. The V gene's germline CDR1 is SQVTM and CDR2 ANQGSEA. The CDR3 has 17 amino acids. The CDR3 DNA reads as TGCAGCGTTGAAGGGACTAGCGGGGGGGGTTCCTACAATGAGCAGTTCTTC. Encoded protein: CSVEGTSGGGSYNEQFF.

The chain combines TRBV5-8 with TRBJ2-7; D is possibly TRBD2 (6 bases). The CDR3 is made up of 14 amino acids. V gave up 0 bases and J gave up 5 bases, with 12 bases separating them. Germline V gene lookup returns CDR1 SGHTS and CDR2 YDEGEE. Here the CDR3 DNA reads TGTGCCAGCAGCTTGGGGGGGGTCCTGAACGAGCAGTACTTC. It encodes CASSLGGVLNEQYF.

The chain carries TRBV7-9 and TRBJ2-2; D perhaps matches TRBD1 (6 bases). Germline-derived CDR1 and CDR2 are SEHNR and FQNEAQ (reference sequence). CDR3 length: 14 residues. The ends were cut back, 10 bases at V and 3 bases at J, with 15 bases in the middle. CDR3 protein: CATLLGADTGELFF. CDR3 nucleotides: TGTGCCACCCTATTGGGGGCGGACACCGGGGAGCTGTTTTTT.

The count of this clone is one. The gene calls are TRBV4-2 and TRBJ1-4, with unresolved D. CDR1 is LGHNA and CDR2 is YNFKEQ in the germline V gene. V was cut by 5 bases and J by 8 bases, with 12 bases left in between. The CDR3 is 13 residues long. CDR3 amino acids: CASSSDGMEKLFF. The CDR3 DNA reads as TGTGCCAGCAGCAGCGACGGGATGGAAAAACTGTTTTTT.

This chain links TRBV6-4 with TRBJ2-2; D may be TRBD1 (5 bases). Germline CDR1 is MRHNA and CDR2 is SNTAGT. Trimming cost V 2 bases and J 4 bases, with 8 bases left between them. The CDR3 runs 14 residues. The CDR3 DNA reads TGTGCCAGCAGTGACGGGGCAAGCACCGGGGAGCTGTTTTTT. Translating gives CASSDGASTGELFF.

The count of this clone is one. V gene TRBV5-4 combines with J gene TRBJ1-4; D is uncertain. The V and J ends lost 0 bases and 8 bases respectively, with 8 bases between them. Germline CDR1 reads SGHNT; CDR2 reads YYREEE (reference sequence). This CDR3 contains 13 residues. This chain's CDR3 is CASSLAAGEKLFF. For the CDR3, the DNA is TGTGCCAGCAGCTTGGCCGCGGGGGAAAAACTGTTTTTT.